This T cell receptor beta chain came from a study of CD8 T cells in Susac syndrome. Study results and limitations: The study recognized that its TCR sequencing and HLA analysis covered a relatively small number of individuals.

Sequencing of TCR beta was undertaken in CD8+ and CD4+ T cells derived from blood. Random hexamers were used to reverse transcribe roughly 0.5 to 1 ug of RNA. A multiplex approach, immunoSEQ multiplex PCR, amplified TCR beta CDR3 across 54 Vbeta and 13 Jbeta. TCRdb re-analysed the immunoSEQ multiplex PCR reads in MiXCR, keeping a single row per CDR3 protein. The data show 170,000 or so distinct CDR3 sequences, approximately 95% seen once. Concerning this clonotype: The antigen remains undetermined.

The germline gives CDR1 DFQATT, CDR2 SNEGSKA (reference sequence). This CDR3 has 15 residues. V was pared by 6 bases and J by 7 bases, with 13 bases of the junction left unmatched. The TCR sequence derives from a human donor with multiple sclerosis. The gene calls are TRBV20-1 and TRBJ2-2; 8 nucleotides match TRBD2. What was sequenced was CD8+ T cells from PBMCs. CDR3 in DNA: TGCAGTGCCCGTTACGGGGGGGGCCTTAGCGGGGAGCTGTTTTTT. Translating it yields CSARYGGGLSGELFF.